This T cell receptor beta chain was sequenced in a study of T cells after yellow fever vaccination. TCRdb passed the 5' RACE reads through MiXCR, listing each CDR3 protein once. The sample lists approximately 510,000 distinct CDR3 sequences, about a fifth occurring once. Study-wide points: Overlap between CD4 and CD8 compartments was detected for a small share of clonotypes.

Of note for this clonotype: Its antigen is currently unknown.

CDR1 SGHVS and CDR2 FQNEAQ come from the germline V gene. This CDR3 has 15 amino acids. J was trimmed by 4 bases and V by 2 bases; bases with no gene match: 5. Source: PBMCs, taken about 20 days after the first yellow fever vaccination. The receptor comes from a man between 18 and 29 years old who received the YFV17D yellow fever vaccine. This rearrangement joins TRBV7-8 to TRBJ2-7, with 10 bases aligning to TRBD2. The CDR3: CASSLSSGGRYEQYF. CDR3 DNA sequence: TGTGCCAGCAGCTTATCTAGCGGGGGCCGATACGAGCAGTACTTC.